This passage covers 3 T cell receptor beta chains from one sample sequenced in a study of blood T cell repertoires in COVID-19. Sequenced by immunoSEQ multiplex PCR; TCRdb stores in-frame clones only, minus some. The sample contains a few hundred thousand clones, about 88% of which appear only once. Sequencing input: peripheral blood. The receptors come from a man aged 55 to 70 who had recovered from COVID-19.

The CDR3 loop is CATSYRPSGGYEQYF. As DNA, the CDR3 is TGTGCCACTAGCTATAGGCCCAGCGGGGGCTACGAGCAGTACTTC. The chain couples TRBV19 to TRBJ2-7; 8 positions agree with TRBD2. After removal of 10 bases from V and 3 bases from J, the junction contained 14 bases not matched to a gene. The CDR3 has 15 residues. CDR1 is LNHDA, CDR2 SQIVND, per germline (reference sequence).

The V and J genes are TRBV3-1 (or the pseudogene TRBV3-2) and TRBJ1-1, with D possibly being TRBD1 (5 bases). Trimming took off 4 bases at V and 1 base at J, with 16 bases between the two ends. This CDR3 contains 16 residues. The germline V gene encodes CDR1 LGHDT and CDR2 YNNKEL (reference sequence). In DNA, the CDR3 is TGTGCCAGCAGCCTATTCGGGGGACCGGGGAACACTGAAGCTTTCTTT. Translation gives CASSLFGGPGNTEAFF.

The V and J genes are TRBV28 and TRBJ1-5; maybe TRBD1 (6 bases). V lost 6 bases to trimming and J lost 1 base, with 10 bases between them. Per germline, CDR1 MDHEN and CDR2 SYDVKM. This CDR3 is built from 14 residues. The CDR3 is CASSRGLSNQPQHF. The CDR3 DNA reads TGTGCCAGCAGCAGGGGATTGAGCAATCAGCCCCAGCATTTT.